A selection of T cell receptor beta chains follows, all from one sample in a study of CD8+ T cells in alopecia areata. The repertoire was sequenced with immunoSEQ multiplex PCR; TCRdb's copy has only in-frame clones and lacks some. The data show a few hundred thousand clones, approximately 45% seen once. The sample consisted of CD4+ T cells sorted from blood, taken around week 37, from a patient treated with tofacitinib. These receptor sequences come from a human donor with alopecia areata. Both conserved end residues are part of each CDR3. The order of the fields is CDR3 protein, CDR3 DNA, J gene, D gene, V gene, clone size. The D gene is left open where the match is weak. The size entry is marked missing in some rows and otherwise reads once, few, many or a size class.

CASSQARVGQGGYGYTF	TGTGCCAGCAGCCAAGCCCGAGTCGGACAGGGTGGCTATGGCTACACCTTC	TRBJ1-2	TRBD1	TRBV4-2	.
CAWMGSNTGELFF	TGTGCCTGGATGGGCAGCAACACCGGGGAGCTGTTTTTT	TRBJ2-2	.	TRBV30	.
CASSSTGTGIQPQHF	TGTGCCAGCAGCTCGACCGGGACAGGGATTCAGCCCCAGCATTTT	TRBJ1-5	TRBD1	TRBV7-9	.
CASSVQGSETQYF	TGTGCCAGCAGCGTACAGGGTTCAGAGACCCAGTACTTC	TRBJ2-5	.	TRBV11-2	once
CASSLGGQGVADTQYF	TGTGCCAGCAGCCTCGGCGGGCAGGGGGTAGCAGATACGCAGTATTTT	TRBJ2-3	TRBD1	TRBV7-2	.
CAWSENRLSSNYGYTF	TGTGCCTGGAGTGAAAACAGGCTAAGTTCTAACTATGGCTACACCTTC	TRBJ1-2	.	TRBV30	.
CASSSFRRDRGDEQYF	TGTGCCAGCTCATCATTCCGACGGGACCGAGGCGACGAGCAGTACTTC	TRBJ2-7	.	TRBV18	.
CASSEPGRWSNTEAFF	TGTGCCAGCAGTGAACCGGGTAGGTGGTCGAACACTGAAGCTTTCTTT	TRBJ1-1	.	TRBV6-1	.
CASSSWERRTTGELFF	TGTGCCAGCAGTTCCTGGGAGCGGAGAACGACCGGGGAGCTGTTTTTT	TRBJ2-2	.	TRBV6-5	.
CSVQGRMNTEAFF	TGCAGCGTTCAAGGGAGAATGAACACTGAAGCTTTCTTT	TRBJ1-1	.	TRBV29-1	.